The 17 T cell receptor beta chains in this list originate from one sample, sequenced in a study of blood T cell repertoires in COVID-19. TCRdb keeps only in-frame clones here, not all; method: immunoSEQ multiplex PCR. The sample carries 200,000 or so clones, around 84% recorded once. Sequencing input: peripheral blood. Receptors originate from a man aged 50 to 59 with acute or convalescent COVID-19.

The CDR3 DNA follows: TGTGCCAGCATCCCTACCGGGGGGGCGAACACTGAAGCTTTCTTT. Encoded protein: CASIPTGGANTEAFF. J is TRBJ1-1 and V is TRBV6-5, with D perhaps TRBD1 (6 bases). V shed 7 bases and J shed 1 base, with 16 bases lying between them. Germline CDR1 MNHEY, CDR2 SVGAGI. CDR3 length: 15 amino acids.

This rearrangement joins TRBV25-1 to TRBJ1-2; no clear D. There are 12 residues in the CDR3. Per the germline V gene, CDR1 is MGHDK and CDR2 is SYGVNS. Trimming left V 4 bases short and J 9 bases short, with 12 bases between. The CDR3 region has the DNA TGTGCCAGCAGTGGAGACTTCTCGAGCTACACCTTC. Residues: CASSGDFSSYTF.

This sequence joins TRBV12-3 or TRBV12-4 and TRBJ1-1; 10 bases agree with TRBD1. Trimming took 1 base from V and 11 from J; bases not matched to a gene: 1. The CDR3 contains 12 residues. CDR3 region: CASSLEDRGAFF. CDR3 DNA: TGTGCCAGCAGTTTAGAGGACAGGGGGGCTTTCTTT.

The chain recombines TRBV19 with TRBJ1-4; 9 bases map to TRBD1. With 4 bases clipped from V and 6 bases from J, the junction kept 9 bases outside the gene matches. Germline-derived CDR1 and CDR2 are LNHDA and SQIVND (reference sequence). The CDR3 has 16 amino acids. The CDR3: CASSTLGQGNDEKLFF. CDR3 DNA sequence: TGTGCCAGTAGTACCTTAGGACAGGGGAATGATGAAAAACTGTTTTTT.

The genes are TRBV19 and TRBJ1-1; 7 nucleotides match TRBD1. There are 18 residues in the CDR3. The germline gives CDR1 LNHDA, CDR2 SQIVND (reference sequence). The J segment lost 0 bases and the V segment lost 1 base, leaving 11 bases of the junction unmatched. The CDR3 DNA is TGTGCCAGTAGTATAGCACGAGGATGGGGACAGATGAACACTGAAGCTTTCTTT. Its protein product is CASSIARGWGQMNTEAFF.

A note on this clone: This sample includes further DNA sequences coding for the same CDR3. This chain joins TRBV5-4 and TRBJ1-2, with 9 bases lining up with TRBD1. The V segment lost 3 bases and the J segment 7 bases; nucleotides outside the gene matches: 7. Germline assignment: CDR1 SGHNT and CDR2 YYREEE (reference sequence). The CDR3 sequence is 14 residues long. CDR3 residues: CASSSGQGLGGYTF. The CDR3 DNA follows: TGTGCCAGCAGCTCGGGACAGGGACTTGGTGGCTACACCTTC.

The genes are TRBV7-2 and TRBJ2-7; D not resolved. Germline loops: CDR1 SGHTA, CDR2 FQGNSA. With 8 bases removed from V and 3 bases from J, the gap between germline ends came to 8 bases. The CDR3 runs 11 residues. This CDR3 is CASGRGYEQYF. Written as DNA, the CDR3 is TGTGCCAGCGGAAGAGGCTACGAGCAGTACTTC.

The chain carries TRBV5-1 and TRBJ1-2; D perhaps matches TRBD1 (5 bases). This CDR3 has 14 amino acids. Trimming removed 1 base at V and 1 base at J, with 8 bases between. CDR1 is SGHRS and CDR2 is YFSETQ in the germline V gene. In DNA, the CDR3 is TGCGCCAGCAGCTTGATGACAGTTAACTATGGCTACACCTTC. Amino acid sequence: CASSLMTVNYGYTF.

This clone was counted a few times. V usage is TRBV5-6 and J usage is TRBJ2-7; D perhaps matches TRBD1 (6 bases). Germline V gene sequence: CDR1 SGHDT, CDR2 YYEEEE. V was trimmed by 2 bases and J by 5 bases, leaving 11 bases between them. The CDR3 extends over 13 amino acids. The CDR3 sequence is CASSFPGVHEQYF. CDR3 in DNA: TGTGCCAGCAGCTTTCCAGGGGTCCACGAGCAGTACTTC.

The chain has TRBV5-1 and TRBJ2-1; 9 bases map to TRBD1. This CDR3 region has 15 residues. Germline assignment: CDR1 SGHRS and CDR2 YFSETQ. J gave up 1 base and V 4 bases, and 3 bases lay outside the gene matches. The CDR3 is CASSGGQGSYNEQFF. CDR3 DNA: TGCGCCAGCAGCGGGGGACAGGGTTCCTACAATGAGCAGTTCTTC. Looking up the rest from reference TRBV5-1 and TRBJ2-1 gives the full variable domain: KAGVTQTPRYLIKTRGQQVTLSCSPISGHRSVSWYQQTPGQGLQFLFEYFSETQRNKGNFPGRFSGRQFSNSRSEMNVSTLELGDSALYLCASSGGQGSYNEQFFGPGTRLTVL.

The chain links TRBV18 to TRBJ1-4; a possible D gene is TRBD1 (5 bases). Germline CDR1 and CDR2: KGHSH and LQKENI. V lost 3 bases and J 7 bases, leaving 12 bases between the germline ends. The CDR3 has 14 residues. This CDR3 is CASSPGSGAEKLFF. CDR3 bases: TGTGCCAGCTCACCCGGTTCTGGGGCTGAAAAACTGTTTTTT. The whole variable domain, filled in from reference TRBV18 and TRBJ1-4, reads NAGVMQNPRHLVRRRGQEARLRCSPMKGHSHVYWYRQLPEEGLKFMVYLQKENIIDESGMPKERFSAEFPKEGPSILRIQQVVRGDSAAYFCASSPGSGAEKLFFGSGTQLSVL.

V and J are TRBV4-1 and TRBJ1-2; 8 positions agree with TRBD1. This CDR3 contains 13 residues. The V and J ends lost 4 bases and 7 bases, in that order; junction bases with no gene match: 5. From germline, CDR1 is MGHRA and CDR2 YSYEKL. The CDR3 here is CASSLGTGSGYTF. The CDR3 coding sequence is TGCGCCAGCAGCCTCGGGACAGGAAGTGGCTACACCTTC.

This chain connects TRBV5-1 to TRBJ1-3; D is unclear. Trimming pared 2 bases from V and 0 bases from J, leaving 12 bases between. The CDR3 covers 16 residues. Germline CDR1 is SGHRS and CDR2 is YFSETQ. CDR3 loop: CASSFGSPSSGNTIYF. Here the CDR3 DNA reads TGCGCCAGCAGCTTTGGTTCTCCGAGCTCTGGAAACACCATATATTTT.

The chain joins TRBV12-3 or TRBV12-4 to TRBJ1-2; D is undetermined. CDR3 length equals 13 residues. Trimming removed 6 bases from V and 3 bases from J, with 11 bases in between. The CDR3 sequence: CASSPQADYGYTF. CDR3 DNA: TGTGCCAGCAGCCCTCAGGCAGACTATGGCTACACCTTC.

The rearrangement uses TRBV5-1 and TRBJ1-1; tentative D call: TRBD1 (5 bases). V was pared by 0 bases and J by 3 bases, with 12 bases between. Germline loops: CDR1 SGHRS, CDR2 YFSETQ. CDR3 length equals 15 residues. Here the CDR3 DNA reads TGCGCCAGCAGCTTGGAGGCAGACAGTGACACTGAAGCTTTCTTT. Translated, it gives CASSLEADSDTEAFF. Complete variable domain (other parts from reference TRBV5-1 and TRBJ1-1): KAGVTQTPRYLIKTRGQQVTLSCSPISGHRSVSWYQQTPGQGLQFLFEYFSETQRNKGNFPGRFSGRQFSNSRSEMNVSTLELGDSALYLCASSLEADSDTEAFFGQGTRLTVV.

The chain couples TRBV2 to TRBJ2-6; D gene unclear. Germline V gene sequence: CDR1 SNHLY, CDR2 FYNNEI. There are 13 residues in the CDR3. V was clipped by 7 bases and J by 0 bases, with 4 bases between them. DNA for the CDR3: TGTGCCAGCATCCTCTCTGGGGCCAACGTCCTGACTTTC. Encoded protein: CASILSGANVLTF.

This clone has just one count. V gene TRBV6-1 combines with J gene TRBJ2-5; 12 bases match TRBD2. V dropped 1 base and J dropped 1; count of bases not matched to a gene: 4. The CDR3 spans 17 residues. CDR1 is MNHNS, CDR2 SASEGT, per germline. CDR3 DNA: TGTGCCAGCAGTGAAGTGACTAGCGGGGGCCCCCAAGAGACCCAGTACTTC. It translates to CASSEVTSGGPQETQYF.